The entry below describes one T cell receptor beta chain. Its antigen remains unknown. This sample stems from a study of OX40 agonist ivuxolimab in advanced cancers. In the study overall: Ivuxolimab, an antibody acting as an agonist of OX40 (CD134), was used to treat patients. Prior therapy, whether anti-PD-1, anti-PD-L1 or anti-CTLA-4, was allowed, and roughly 41% had some. Cancers in dose escalation were hepatocellular, melanoma, renal cell and head and neck. The study, taken as a whole, reports: With doses of 0.1 to 3.0 mg/kg, CD4+ and CD8+ blood T cells had undergone clonal expansion by week 6.

Germline V CDR1 and CDR2: SGHDN, FVKESK. The junction had 7 bases not matched to a gene; V was cut back by 5 bases and J by 3 bases. This CDR3 contains 15 residues. TCRdb keeps only in-frame clones here, not all; method: immunoSEQ multiplex PCR. The data show 55,000 to 70,000 clones, around four fifths seen once. The sample in question was CD4+ or CD8+ T cells sorted from blood, obtained in a trial of the OX40 agonist ivuxolimab. The source is an adult with an advanced solid tumor such as melanoma, head and neck, liver or kidney cancer. V gene TRBV14 combines with J gene TRBJ2-3; 8 bases align to TRBD2. CDR3 region: CASSDWAGGTDTQYF. In DNA, the CDR3 is TGTGCCAGCAGCGATTGGGCGGGAGGAACAGATACGCAGTATTTT.